These 27 T cell receptor beta chains were all obtained from the same sample, sequenced in a study of CD4 and CD8 cells across lung adenocarcinoma regions. A single record per CDR3 protein comes from TCRdb applying MiXCR to the PCR reads. The table includes several thousand distinct CDR3 sequences, roughly 49% detected once. Sequenced input: CD8+ T cells from the center of a lung tumor. The origin of the receptors is a male donor with lung adenocarcinoma. The CD4 and CD8 labels of this study may be unreliable.

The chain recombines TRBV6-1 with TRBJ2-1, with D hard to call. Germline lookup yields CDR1 MNHNS and CDR2 SASEGT. The CDR3 extends over 18 amino acids. V lost 7 bases, J lost 6 bases, and 28 bases lay in between. CDR3 amino acids: CASIRVPKHVSSGNEQFF. DNA of the CDR3: TGTGCCAGCATAAGGGTCCCTAAACACGTAAGCTCGGGCAATGAGCAGTTCTTC.

This chain connects TRBV12-3 or TRBV12-4 to TRBJ1-1; tentatively, D is TRBD1 (5 bases). Trimming shortened V by 1 base and J by 8 bases, and 14 bases separated the two germline ends. CDR3 length: 14 residues. DNA of the CDR3: TGTGCCAGCAGTTTAGATTGGGGCGCGGGGGAAGCTTTCTTT. Its protein product is CASSLDWGAGEAFF.

This clonotype has only a few counts. The chain employs TRBV4-2 and TRBJ2-1; D is uncertain. Germline CDR1 and CDR2: LGHNA and YNFKEQ. V lost 0 bases and J lost 8, with 8 bases in between. This CDR3 has 13 residues. The DNA for the CDR3 is TGTGCCAGCAGCCAAGACCCAATAGATGAGCAGTTCTTC. It codes for CASSQDPIDEQFF.

This clonotype was observed a handful of times. A much larger clone differs from this one at a single base, so this may be a read error. V usage is TRBV10-3 and J usage is TRBJ2-1; D possibly uses TRBD1 or TRBD2 (5 bases each). The CDR3 covers 14 residues. Trimming stripped 11 bases from V and 10 bases from J, with 24 bases between. CDR1 is ENHRY and CDR2 is SYGVKD in the germline V gene. This CDR3 reads CALARGASSYEQFF. The DNA of the CDR3 is TGTGCCCTAGCACGGGGCGCGAGTTCCTACGAGCAGTTCTTC.

The chain couples TRBV11-3 to TRBJ2-1; TRBD2 matches 7 bases. Trimming removed 8 bases from V and 9 bases from J; junction bases left unmatched: 10. CDR1 SGHNT and CDR2 YENEEA come from the germline V gene. The CDR3 is made up of 13 amino acids. CDR3 coding DNA: TGTGCCAGCCGTCCAATGTGGGGGGGTGAGCAGTTCTTC. Translating it yields CASRPMWGGEQFF. Full variable domain (rest looked up from reference TRBV11-3 and TRBJ2-1): EAGVVQSPRYKIIEKKQPVAFWCNPISGHNTLYWYLQNLGQGPELLIRYENEEAVDDSQLPKDRFSAERLKGVDSTLKIQPAELGDSAVYLCASRPMWGGEQFFGPGTRLTVL.

By its share, this clonotype is medium-sized. This chain uses TRBV4-3 with TRBJ2-5; the match to TRBD2 covers 9 bases. The J call could be wrong; TRBJ2-7 is a better fit for the DNA end. CDR1 is LGHNA and CDR2 is YSLEER in the germline V gene. This CDR3 comprises 17 residues. CDR3 loop: CASSQDHLSGRLYEQYF. CDR3 sequence (DNA): TGCGCCAGCAGCCAAGATCACCTTAGCGGGAGATTATACGAGCAGTACTTC.

The genes are TRBV12-3 or TRBV12-4 and TRBJ2-1; no clear D. The CDR3 spans 11 residues. The V gene lost 6 bases and the J gene lost 13 bases, with 13 bases spanning the gap. The CDR3 DNA follows: TGTGCCAGCAGCATCCAAGAGACCCAGTTCTTC. Residues: CASSIQETQFF.

At least ten counts were recorded for this clonotype. One end of the junction fails to match germline, which may point to a read error. The V and J genes are TRBV27 and TRBJ2-1, with TRBD2 matching over 9 bases. There are 13 residues in the CDR3. Germline CDR1 is MNHEY and CDR2 is SMNVEV (reference sequence). Written as DNA, the CDR3 is TGTGCCAGCAGTTCCTCCCCGATAAGCGGGAGGAGCTTC. Amino acid sequence: CASSSSPISGRSF.

This clonotype is deemed medium-sized. The chain carries TRBV10-3 and TRBJ2-5; D is perhaps TRBD2 (6 bases). The germline gives CDR1 ENHRY, CDR2 SYGVKD. This CDR3 is built from 16 residues. With 4 bases removed from V and 3 bases from J, the gap between germline ends came to 18 bases. The CDR3 nucleotides read TGTGCCATCAGTGGGTCATCGGCGGGACGAAAAGAGACCCAGTACTTC. Amino acids: CAISGSSAGRKETQYF.

The chain joins TRBV6-1 to TRBJ2-1; TRBD1 agrees at 10 bases. The better agreement between TRBJ2-7 and the DNA end casts doubt on the J call. This CDR3 is 14 amino acids long. Germline V gene sequence: CDR1 MNHNS, CDR2 SASEGT. CDR3 loop: CASRRTGGSYEQYF. DNA for the CDR3: TGTGCCAGCAGGAGGACAGGGGGCTCCTACGAGCAGTACTTC.

The rearrangement uses TRBV7-6 and TRBJ2-4; D is unresolved. The assigned J gene may be wrong: the sequence end matches TRBJ2-5 better. The CDR3 runs to 14 residues. Germline-derived CDR1 and CDR2 are SGHVS and FNYEAQ. The CDR3 region is CASSLDGHQETQYF. CDR3 nucleotides: TGTGCCAGCAGCTTAGACGGGCACCAAGAGACCCAGTACTTC.

About this clonotype: Mismatch with germline at one junction end may stem from a read error. The chain carries TRBV7-3 and TRBJ2-5; 8 bases agree with TRBD2. The CDR3 is 14 amino acids. Germline lookup yields CDR1 SGHTA and CDR2 FQGTGA. Here the CDR3 DNA reads TGTGCCGGCAGCGGGGGCCCTGAGCAAGAGACGCAGTACTTC. This sequence encodes CAGSGGPEQETQYF.

The chain has TRBV6-1 and TRBJ2-1; 8 bases line up with TRBD2. V was clipped by 7 bases and J by 2 bases; unmatched bases: 13. The CDR3 totals 17 residues. Germline CDR1 reads MNHNS; CDR2 reads SASEGT. The CDR3: CASTAALGRAAYNEQFF. CDR3 DNA: TGTGCCAGCACCGCAGCGCTCGGGAGGGCCGCCTACAATGAGCAGTTCTTC.

The V call is TRBV6-1, the J call TRBJ2-3; D is perhaps TRBD1 (5 bases). The J call is doubtful: the DNA matches TRBJ2-7 better. The CDR3 consists of 15 residues. The germline V gene has CDR1 MNHNS and CDR2 SASEGT. For the CDR3, the DNA is TGTGCCAGGGGTGAAGGGGCCCTCGACCCAGATACGCAGTACTTC. Translating it yields CARGEGALDPDTQYF.

This clonotype was found a few times. This chain uses TRBV6-1 with TRBJ2-1; 8 bases are shared with TRBD2. CDR1 and CDR2 from the germline V gene are MNHNS and SASEGT. The CDR3 spans 15 residues. V lost 5 bases, J lost 6 bases, and 9 bases stayed unmatched. In nucleotides, the CDR3 is TGTGCCAGCAGTCCCGGGACTAGGAGCGGCAATGAGCAGTTCTTC. This translates into CASSPGTRSGNEQFF.

This chain connects TRBV6-1 to TRBJ1-1; 11 bases are a match to TRBD1. Losses at the gene ends were 7 bases for V and 1 base for J; bases not matched to a gene: 8. The CDR3 is 16 amino acids. Germline V gene lookup returns CDR1 MNHNS and CDR2 SASEGT. The CDR3, as DNA: TGTGCCAGCACGTCCGGACAGGGGGCTGCGAACACTGAAGCTTTCTTT. Its protein is CASTSGQGAANTEAFF.

In this sample, this clonotype turned up a few times. The chain uses TRBV27 and TRBJ2-1, with 7 bases lining up with TRBD2. The CDR3 is made up of 14 amino acids. The germline V gene has CDR1 MNHEY and CDR2 SMNVEV (reference sequence). The junction had 6 bases not matched to a gene; V was cut back by 3 bases and J by 7 bases. The CDR3 loop is CASSLGRAVNEQFF. DNA of the CDR3: TGTGCCAGCAGTTTGGGGAGGGCCGTAAATGAGCAGTTCTTC.

The gene calls are TRBV12-3 or TRBV12-4 and TRBJ2-4; 11 positions match TRBD2. V lost 3 bases and J lost 13; bases outside the gene matches: 8. CDR3 length equals 14 residues. CDR3 sequence reads: CASSLSSGRVEQYF. The CDR3 DNA is TGTGCCAGCAGTTTGAGTAGCGGGAGGGTTGAGCAGTACTTC.

This clonotype has a handful of counts. The rearrangement links TRBV20-1 to TRBJ2-3; 8 bases are shared with TRBD2. Germline V gene sequence: CDR1 DFQATT, CDR2 SNEGSKA (reference sequence). V shed 3 bases, J shed 6 bases, and the junction held 14 bases outside the gene matches. CDR3 length equals 16 residues. CDR3 nucleotide sequence: TGCAGTGCTAGTGGTCGGATCGGCGGGAGGTCGGATACGCAGTATTTT. As protein: CSASGRIGGRSDTQYF.

This clonotype is judged medium-sized (0.01 to 0.1%). This chain joins TRBV12-5 and TRBJ1-1, with TRBD1 matching 12 bases. The CDR3 contains 16 residues. CDR1 is LGHNT and CDR2 is FRNRAP in the germline V gene. V dropped 5 bases and J dropped 1; count of bases not matched to a gene: 5. The CDR3 reads CASGPGTGGPNTEAFF. The CDR3 DNA sequence: TGTGCTAGTGGTCCTGGGACAGGGGGCCCGAACACTGAAGCTTTCTTT. Drawing the rest from reference TRBV12-5 and TRBJ1-1, the complete variable domain is DARVTQTPRHKVTEMGQEVTMRCQPILGHNTVFWYRQTMMQGLELLAYFRNRAPLDDSGMPKDRFSAEMPDATLATLKIQPSEPRDSAVYFCASGPGTGGPNTEAFFGQGTRLTVV.

This rearrangement joins TRBV11-3 to TRBJ2-1; D could derive from TRBD1 or TRBD2 (5 bases each). CDR1 and CDR2 (germline): SGHNT, YENEEA. V was pared by 3 bases and J by 10 bases, with 10 bases between. This CDR3 has 12 residues. The CDR3 bases are TGTGCCAGCAGCTTTGTCGGGGACGAGCAGTTCTTC. Residues: CASSFVGDEQFF. Supplemented by reference TRBV11-3 and TRBJ2-1, the full variable domain reads EAGVVQSPRYKIIEKKQPVAFWCNPISGHNTLYWYLQNLGQGPELLIRYENEEAVDDSQLPKDRFSAERLKGVDSTLKIQPAELGDSAVYLCASSFVGDEQFFGPGTRLTVL.

CDR3 bases: TGTGCCAGCAGGGACCCGACGGGACAACAGTACTTC. Its translation is CASRDPTGQQYF. The chain links TRBV6-1 to TRBJ2-4; a possible D gene is TRBD1 (6 bases). Deletions cut 6 bases from V and 13 bases from J, with 16 bases between. Germline CDR1 and CDR2: MNHNS and SASEGT. The CDR3 covers 12 residues.

This clonotype came up a few times. V and J are TRBV6-1 and TRBJ2-7; 7 bases match TRBD2. With V trimmed by 3 bases and J by 8 bases, 4 bases remained unmatched. The CDR3 consists of 12 residues. Germline CDR1 MNHNS, CDR2 SASEGT. In DNA form, the CDR3 reads TGTGCCAGCAGTGACCGGACTAGGAAGCAGTACTTC. It codes for CASSDRTRKQYF.

The genes are TRBV5-1 and TRBJ2-1; the D call may be TRBD1 or TRBD2 (6 bases each). The germline gives CDR1 SGHRS, CDR2 YFSETQ. The CDR3 length is 14 residues. Trimming pared 0 bases from V and 10 bases from J, leaving 14 bases between. CDR3 amino acids: CASSLAARGAEQFF. The DNA of the CDR3 is TGCGCCAGCAGCTTGGCGGCGAGGGGGGCCGAGCAGTTCTTC.

This clonotype is large by share. The chain employs TRBV6-5 and TRBJ2-5; TRBD2 matches 9 bases. Trimming removed 4 bases from V and 1 base from J; junction bases left unmatched: 7. This CDR3 contains 16 residues. CDR1 and CDR2 (germline): MNHEY, SVGAGI. CDR3 sequence reads: CASSSWIAGAQETQYF. The DNA of the CDR3 is TGTGCCAGCAGTTCCTGGATAGCGGGAGCCCAAGAGACCCAGTACTTC.

This clonotype was recorded a few times. The V and J genes are TRBV27 and TRBJ2-2; possible D gene TRBD2, 6 bases. This CDR3 is 15 amino acids long. Germline V CDR1 and CDR2: MNHEY, SMNVEV (reference sequence). V was shortened by 3 bases and J by 0 bases, with 8 bases between the two germline ends. The CDR3 sequence: CASSFGGTNTGELFF. CDR3 DNA: TGTGCCAGCAGTTTTGGAGGGACGAACACCGGGGAGCTGTTTTTT.

In its sample, this clonotype is large. The chain recombines TRBV27 with TRBJ2-5; D may match TRBD1 or TRBD2 (5 bases each). Trimming shortened V by 2 bases and J by 5 bases, and 12 bases separated the two germline ends. This CDR3 is built from 14 residues. The germline gives CDR1 MNHEY, CDR2 SMNVEV (reference sequence). CDR3 bases: TGTGCCAGCAGTTTAGGGGGTACGGCGGAGACCCAGTACTTC. Protein: CASSLGGTAETQYF.